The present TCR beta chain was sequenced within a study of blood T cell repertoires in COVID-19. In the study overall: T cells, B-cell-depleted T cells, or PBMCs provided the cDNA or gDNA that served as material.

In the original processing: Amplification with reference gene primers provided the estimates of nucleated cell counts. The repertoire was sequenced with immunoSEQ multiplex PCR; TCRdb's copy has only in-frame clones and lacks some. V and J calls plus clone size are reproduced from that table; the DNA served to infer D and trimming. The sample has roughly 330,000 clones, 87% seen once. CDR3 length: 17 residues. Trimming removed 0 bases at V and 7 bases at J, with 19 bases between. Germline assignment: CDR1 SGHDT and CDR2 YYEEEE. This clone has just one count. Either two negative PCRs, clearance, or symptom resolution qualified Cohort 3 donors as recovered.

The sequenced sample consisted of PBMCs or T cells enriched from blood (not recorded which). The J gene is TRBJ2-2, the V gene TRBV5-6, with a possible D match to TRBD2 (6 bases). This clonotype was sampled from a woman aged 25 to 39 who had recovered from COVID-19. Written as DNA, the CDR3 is TGTGCCAGCAGCTTGGTTCAGCACGACCCCGGGGGCGGGGAGCTGTTTTTT. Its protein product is CASSLVQHDPGGGELFF.